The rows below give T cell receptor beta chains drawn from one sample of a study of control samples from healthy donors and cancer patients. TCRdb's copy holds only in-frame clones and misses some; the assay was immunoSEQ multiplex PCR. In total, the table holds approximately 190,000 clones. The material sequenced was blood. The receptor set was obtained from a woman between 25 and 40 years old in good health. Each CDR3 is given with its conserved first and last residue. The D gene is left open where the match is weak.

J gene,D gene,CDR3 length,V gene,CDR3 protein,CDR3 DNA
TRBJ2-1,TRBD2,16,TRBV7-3,CASSLAGGPSYNEQFF,TGTGCCAGCAGCTTAGCGGGGGGCCCCTCCTACAATGAGCAGTTCTTC
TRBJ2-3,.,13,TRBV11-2,CASSLAITDTQYF,TGTGCCAGCAGCTTAGCTATTACAGATACGCAGTATTTT
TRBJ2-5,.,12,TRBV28,CAIQGRSETQYF,TGTGCCATCCAGGGGAGGTCAGAGACCCAGTACTTC
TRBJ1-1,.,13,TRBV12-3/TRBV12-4,CASSPGGGTEAFF,TGTGCCAGCAGTCCGGGAGGGGGCACTGAAGCTTTCTTT
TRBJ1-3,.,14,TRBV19,CASSPQYSGNTIYF,TGTGCCAGTAGTCCACAGTACTCTGGAAACACCATATATTTT
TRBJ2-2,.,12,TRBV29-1,CSVVGDTGELFF,TGCAGCGTTGTCGGGGACACCGGGGAGCTGTTTTTT
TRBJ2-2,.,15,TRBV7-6,CASSRQELNTGELFF,TGTGCCAGCAGCAGGCAGGAGCTGAACACCGGGGAGCTGTTTTTT
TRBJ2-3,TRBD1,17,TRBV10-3,CAISGVQGAWGTDTQYF,TGTGCCATCAGCGGAGTACAGGGGGCATGGGGCACAGATACGCAGTATTTT
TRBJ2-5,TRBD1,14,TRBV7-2,CASSDRGYQETQYF,TGTGCCAGCAGTGACAGGGGGTACCAAGAGACCCAGTACTTC
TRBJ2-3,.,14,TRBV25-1,CASSGVLVTDTQYF,TGTGCCAGCAGTGGTGTGCTCGTCACAGATACGCAGTATTTT
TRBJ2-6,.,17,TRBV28,CASSLGLGEPGANVLTF,TGTGCCAGCAGTTTAGGCCTAGGGGAACCTGGGGCCAACGTCCTGACTTTC
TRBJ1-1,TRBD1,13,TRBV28,CASSNGQGSEAFF,TGTGCCAGCAGCAACGGACAGGGCAGTGAAGCTTTCTTT
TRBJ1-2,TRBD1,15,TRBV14,CASSPGAGGIYGYTF,TGTGCCAGCAGCCCAGGGGCAGGGGGCATCTATGGCTACACCTTC
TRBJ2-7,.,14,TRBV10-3,CAANPGPNPYEQYF,TGTGCCGCTAATCCGGGCCCTAACCCCTACGAGCAGTACTTC
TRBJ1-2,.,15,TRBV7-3,CASSLVPGTVYGYTF,TGTGCCAGCAGCTTAGTTCCTGGGACGGTCTATGGCTACACCTTC
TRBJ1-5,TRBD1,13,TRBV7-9,CASSVQGDQPQHF,TGTGCCAGCAGCGTACAGGGGGATCAGCCCCAGCATTTT
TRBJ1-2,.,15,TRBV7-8,CASSLAMGGYYGYTF,TGTGCCAGCAGCTTAGCGATGGGCGGATACTATGGCTACACCTTC
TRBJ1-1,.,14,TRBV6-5,CASSPRGGPNEAFF,TGTGCCAGCAGTCCACGAGGGGGACCGAACGAAGCTTTCTTT
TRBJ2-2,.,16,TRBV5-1,CASSSQGKGNTGELFF,TGCGCCAGCAGCTCTCAGGGTAAAGGAAACACCGGGGAGCTGTTTTTT